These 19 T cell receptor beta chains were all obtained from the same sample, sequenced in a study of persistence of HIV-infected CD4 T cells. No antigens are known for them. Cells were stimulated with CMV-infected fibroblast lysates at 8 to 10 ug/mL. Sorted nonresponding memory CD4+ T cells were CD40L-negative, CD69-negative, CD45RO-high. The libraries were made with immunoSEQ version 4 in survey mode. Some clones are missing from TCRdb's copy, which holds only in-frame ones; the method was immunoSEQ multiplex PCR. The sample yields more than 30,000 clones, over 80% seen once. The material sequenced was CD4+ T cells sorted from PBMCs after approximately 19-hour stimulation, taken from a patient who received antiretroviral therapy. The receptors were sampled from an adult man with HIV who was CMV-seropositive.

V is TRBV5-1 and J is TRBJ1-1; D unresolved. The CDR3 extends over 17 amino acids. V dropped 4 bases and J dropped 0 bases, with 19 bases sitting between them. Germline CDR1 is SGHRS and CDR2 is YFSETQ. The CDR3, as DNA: TGCGCCAGCAGCGAATTTTTGAACAGCGTTATGAACACTGAAGCTTTCTTT. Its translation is CASSEFLNSVMNTEAFF.

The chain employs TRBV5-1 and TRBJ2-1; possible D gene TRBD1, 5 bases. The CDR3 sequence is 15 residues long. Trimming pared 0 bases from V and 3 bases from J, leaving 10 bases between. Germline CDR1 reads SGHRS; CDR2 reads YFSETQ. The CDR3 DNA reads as TGCGCCAGCAGCTTGGCGGACACCCTCTACAATGAGCAGTTCTTC. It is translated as CASSLADTLYNEQFF.

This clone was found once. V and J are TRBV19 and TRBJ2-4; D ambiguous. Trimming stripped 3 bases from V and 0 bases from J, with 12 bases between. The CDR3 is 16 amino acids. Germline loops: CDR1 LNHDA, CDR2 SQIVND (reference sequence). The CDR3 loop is CASSIEVGLAKNIQYF. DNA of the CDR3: TGTGCCAGTAGTATTGAAGTTGGGCTAGCCAAAAACATTCAGTACTTC.

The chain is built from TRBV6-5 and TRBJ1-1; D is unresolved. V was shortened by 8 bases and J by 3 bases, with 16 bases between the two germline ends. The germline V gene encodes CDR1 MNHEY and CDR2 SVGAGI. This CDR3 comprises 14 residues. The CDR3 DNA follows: TGTGCCAGCTTCCGGGAGGGATCAGACACTGAAGCTTTCTTT. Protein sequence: CASFREGSDTEAFF.

The CDR3 DNA reads TGTGCCAGCAGCCAAGATCAGTATGCAGCTTTCTTT. Protein product: CASSQDQYAAFF. This sequence joins TRBV4-2 and TRBJ1-1, with D uncertain. CDR3 length: 12 residues. Germline-derived CDR1 and CDR2 are LGHNA and YNFKEQ. Between the trimmed V and J ends, which lost 0 bases and 10 bases, there was a span of 9 bases.

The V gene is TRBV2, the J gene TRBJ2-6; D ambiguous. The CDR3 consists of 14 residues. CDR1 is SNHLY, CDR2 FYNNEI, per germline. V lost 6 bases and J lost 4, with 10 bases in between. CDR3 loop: CASRGHGGANVLTF. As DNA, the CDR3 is TGTGCCAGCAGGGGCCATGGCGGGGCCAACGTCCTGACTTTC.

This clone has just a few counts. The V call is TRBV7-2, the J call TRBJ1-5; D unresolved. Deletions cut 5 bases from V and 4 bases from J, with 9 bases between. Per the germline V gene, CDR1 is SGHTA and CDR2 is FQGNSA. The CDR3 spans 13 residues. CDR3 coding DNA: TGTGCCAGCAGCAGGACTGCGAATCAGCCCCAGCATTTT. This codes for CASSRTANQPQHF.

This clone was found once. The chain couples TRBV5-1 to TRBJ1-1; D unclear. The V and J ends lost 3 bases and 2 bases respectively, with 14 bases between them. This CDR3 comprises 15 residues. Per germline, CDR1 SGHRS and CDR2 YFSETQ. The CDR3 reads CASSSYTRFNTEAFF. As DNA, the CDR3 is TGCGCCAGCAGCTCCTACACCCGTTTCAACACTGAAGCTTTCTTT. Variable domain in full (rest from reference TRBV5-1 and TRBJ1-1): KAGVTQTPRYLIKTRGQQVTLSCSPISGHRSVSWYQQTPGQGLQFLFEYFSETQRNKGNFPGRFSGRQFSNSRSEMNVSTLELGDSALYLCASSSYTRFNTEAFFGQGTRLTVV.

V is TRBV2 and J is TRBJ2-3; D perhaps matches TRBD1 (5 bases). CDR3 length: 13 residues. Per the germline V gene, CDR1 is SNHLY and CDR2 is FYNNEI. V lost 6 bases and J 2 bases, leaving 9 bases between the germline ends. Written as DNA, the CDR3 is TGTGCCAGCAGAAGGGGCCCCACAGATACGCAGTATTTT. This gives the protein CASRRGPTDTQYF.

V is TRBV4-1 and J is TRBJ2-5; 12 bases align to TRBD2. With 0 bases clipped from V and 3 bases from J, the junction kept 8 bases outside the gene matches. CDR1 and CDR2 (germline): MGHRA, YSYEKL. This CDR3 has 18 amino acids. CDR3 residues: CASSQERLAGGIKETQYF. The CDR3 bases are TGCGCCAGCAGCCAAGAACGGCTAGCGGGGGGGATAAAAGAGACCCAGTACTTC.

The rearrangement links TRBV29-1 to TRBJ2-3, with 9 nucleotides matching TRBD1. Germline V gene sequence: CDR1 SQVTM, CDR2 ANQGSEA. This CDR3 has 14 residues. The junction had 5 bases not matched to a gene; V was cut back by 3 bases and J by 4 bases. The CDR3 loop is CSVDYTGGADTQYF. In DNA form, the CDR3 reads TGCAGCGTTGATTATACAGGGGGCGCAGATACGCAGTATTTT.

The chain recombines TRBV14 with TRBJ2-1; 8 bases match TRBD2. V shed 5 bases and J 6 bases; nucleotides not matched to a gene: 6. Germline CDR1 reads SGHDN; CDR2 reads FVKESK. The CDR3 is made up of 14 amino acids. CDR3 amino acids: CASSSFRGGNEQFF. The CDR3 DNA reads TGTGCCAGCAGCTCTTTTCGGGGGGGCAATGAGCAGTTCTTC.

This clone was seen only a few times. DNA for the CDR3: TGTGCCAGCAGCGGGCGGGACAGGGACCATGGCTACACCTTC. It is translated as CASSGRDRDHGYTF. The rearrangement joins TRBV5-6 to TRBJ1-2; 9 bases are shared with TRBD1. CDR1 and CDR2 (germline): SGHDT, YYEEEE. V lost 4 bases, J lost 6 bases, and 7 bases stayed unmatched. The CDR3 is made up of 14 amino acids.

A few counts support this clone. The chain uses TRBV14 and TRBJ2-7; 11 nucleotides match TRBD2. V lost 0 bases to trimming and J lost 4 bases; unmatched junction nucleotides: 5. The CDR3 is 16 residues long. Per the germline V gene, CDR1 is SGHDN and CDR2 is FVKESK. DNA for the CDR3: TGTGCCAGCAGCCAAGACTTGCCTAGCGGGAGGTACGAGCAGTACTTC. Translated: CASSQDLPSGRYEQYF.

CDR3 in amino acids: CASSLRGLKGNTIYF. CDR3 nucleotides: TGTGCCAGCAGCCTCAGGGGGCTTAAGGGAAACACCATATATTTT. This chain joins TRBV6-5 and TRBJ1-3; 8 nucleotides line up with TRBD1. V lost 6 bases to trimming and J lost 4 bases; unmatched junction nucleotides: 8. Per the germline V gene, CDR1 is MNHEY and CDR2 is SVGAGI. This CDR3 region has 15 residues.

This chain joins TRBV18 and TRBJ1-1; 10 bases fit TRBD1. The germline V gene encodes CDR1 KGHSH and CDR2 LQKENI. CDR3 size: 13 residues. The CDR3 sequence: CAGTGAPNTEAFF. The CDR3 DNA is TGTGCAGGGACAGGGGCACCGAACACTGAAGCTTTCTTT.

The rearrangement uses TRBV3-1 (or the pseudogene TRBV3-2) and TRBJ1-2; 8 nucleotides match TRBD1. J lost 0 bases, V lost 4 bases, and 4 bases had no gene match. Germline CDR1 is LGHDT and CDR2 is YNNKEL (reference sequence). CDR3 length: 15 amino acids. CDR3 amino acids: CASSLGTGTNYGYTF. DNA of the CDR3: TGTGCCAGCAGCCTGGGGACAGGAACTAACTATGGCTACACCTTC.

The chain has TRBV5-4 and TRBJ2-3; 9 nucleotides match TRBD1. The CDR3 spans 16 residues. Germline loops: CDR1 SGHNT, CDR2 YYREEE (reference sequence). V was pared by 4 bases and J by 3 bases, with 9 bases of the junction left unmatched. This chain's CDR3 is CASSLTPGQGTDTQYF. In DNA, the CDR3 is TGTGCCAGCAGCCTAACACCGGGACAGGGAACAGATACGCAGTATTTT.

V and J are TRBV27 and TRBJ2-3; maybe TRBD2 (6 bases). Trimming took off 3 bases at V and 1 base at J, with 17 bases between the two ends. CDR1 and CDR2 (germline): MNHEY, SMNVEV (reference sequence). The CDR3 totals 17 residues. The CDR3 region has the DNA TGTGCCAGCAGTTTGAGGAGGGGACCCTCGCGCACAGATACGCAGTATTTT. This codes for CASSLRRGPSRTDTQYF.